Listed below are T cell receptor beta chains from one sample, sequenced in a study of shared clonotypes between healthy human individuals. The assay was immunoSEQ multiplex PCR, and TCRdb's table has in-frame clones only and misses some. The sample holds around 2,100,000 clones; about 95% are singletons and the top ten take around 1.2%. The sequenced sample was naive CD8+ T cells sorted from blood. The receptors here all came from a man between 18 and 29 years old in good health. Each CDR3 is given with its conserved first and last residue. D genes are given only for firm matches. Not every row has a clone size; where given, it reads once, few, many or a size class.

V gene: TRBV28; clone size: NA; CDR3 length: 15; J gene: TRBJ2-7; D gene: NA; CDR3 DNA: TGTGCCAGCAACCCGATGGGGGACAATCACTACGAGCAGTACTTC; CDR3 protein: CASNPMGDNHYEQYF
V gene: TRBV14; clone size: NA; CDR3 length: 15; J gene: TRBJ2-7; D gene: NA; CDR3 DNA: TGTGCCAGCAGCCAAGACAGACAGACGCTCTACGAGCAGTACTTC; CDR3 protein: CASSQDRQTLYEQYF
V gene: TRBV18; clone size: few; CDR3 length: 12; J gene: TRBJ1-6; D gene: NA; CDR3 DNA: TGTGCCAGCTCACCACGGGATTCACCCCTCCACTTT; CDR3 protein: CASSPRDSPLHF
V gene: TRBV7-9; clone size: NA; CDR3 length: 15; J gene: TRBJ2-1; D gene: TRBD2; CDR3 DNA: TGTGCCAGCAGCCTGGCTAGCGGGAACTACAATGAGCAGTTCTTC; CDR3 protein: CASSLASGNYNEQFF
V gene: TRBV2; clone size: NA; CDR3 length: 14; J gene: TRBJ1-4; D gene: NA; CDR3 DNA: TGTGCCAGCAGTGAGAATGAGGCAAATGAAAAACTGTTTTTT; CDR3 protein: CASSENEANEKLFF
V gene: TRBV14; clone size: NA; CDR3 length: 17; J gene: TRBJ2-3; D gene: NA; CDR3 DNA: TGTGCCAGCAGCCCTCGGTGGAGCGGGTCTGGCACAGATACGCAGTATTTT; CDR3 protein: CASSPRWSGSGTDTQYF
V gene: TRBV2; clone size: NA; CDR3 length: 14; J gene: TRBJ1-5; D gene: NA; CDR3 DNA: TGTGCCAGCAGTAGGACAGAAGTAGGTCAGCCCCAGCATTTT; CDR3 protein: CASSRTEVGQPQHF
V gene: TRBV9; clone size: NA; CDR3 length: 14; J gene: TRBJ1-2; D gene: TRBD1; CDR3 DNA: TGTGCCAGCAGCGTAGCAGGGGGCGCCTATGGCTACACCTTC; CDR3 protein: CASSVAGGAYGYTF
V gene: TRBV19; clone size: NA; CDR3 length: 18; J gene: TRBJ1-1; D gene: NA; CDR3 DNA: TGTGCCAGTACAGGGGATTGGGCAGGGCGACAAATGAACACTGAAGCTTTCTTT; CDR3 protein: CASTGDWAGRQMNTEAFF
V gene: TRBV6-5; clone size: NA; CDR3 length: 14; J gene: TRBJ1-6; D gene: NA; CDR3 DNA: TGTGCCAGCAGTTACGGGACGTATAATTCACCCCTCCACTTT; CDR3 protein: CASSYGTYNSPLHF
V gene: TRBV13; clone size: NA; CDR3 length: 16; J gene: TRBJ2-2; D gene: TRBD2; CDR3 DNA: TGTGCCAGCAGCTTAATGGCGGGAGCTTACACCGGGGAGCTGTTTTTT; CDR3 protein: CASSLMAGAYTGELFF
V gene: TRBV9; clone size: NA; CDR3 length: 16; J gene: TRBJ2-7; D gene: TRBD1; CDR3 DNA: TGTGCCAGCAGCACCCACACCGGGACAGGGACTCCGCGGCAGTACTTC; CDR3 protein: CASSTHTGTGTPRQYF
V gene: TRBV6-1; clone size: NA; CDR3 length: 16; J gene: TRBJ2-1; D gene: NA; CDR3 DNA: TGTGCCAGCAGTGAATTGGGCGGGGGCACCTACAATGAGCAGTTCTTC; CDR3 protein: CASSELGGGTYNEQFF
V gene: TRBV5-6; clone size: NA; CDR3 length: 14; J gene: TRBJ1-1; D gene: NA; CDR3 DNA: TGTGCCAGCAGCTTGGAGGCGGGGTACACTGAAGCTTTCTTT; CDR3 protein: CASSLEAGYTEAFF
V gene: TRBV5-6; clone size: once; CDR3 length: 13; J gene: TRBJ2-7; D gene: NA; CDR3 DNA: TGTGCCAGCAGCTCCGGCCCGGCCTACGAGCAGTACTTC; CDR3 protein: CASSSGPAYEQYF
V gene: TRBV19; clone size: once; CDR3 length: 16; J gene: TRBJ2-7; D gene: NA; CDR3 DNA: TGTGCCAGTAGTATAGATGGCTCGGCCCCCTCCTACGAGCAGTACTTC; CDR3 protein: CASSIDGSAPSYEQYF
V gene: TRBV30; clone size: NA; CDR3 length: 12; J gene: TRBJ2-3; D gene: NA; CDR3 DNA: TGTGCCTGGGACCGTGTCACAGATACGCAGTATTTT; CDR3 protein: CAWDRVTDTQYF
V gene: TRBV7-9; clone size: NA; CDR3 length: 17; J gene: TRBJ1-2; D gene: NA; CDR3 DNA: TGTGCCAGCAGCCCCAGAATCTGGGACCCCGACGGGAGTGGCTACACCTTC; CDR3 protein: CASSPRIWDPDGSGYTF
V gene: TRBV6-5; clone size: NA; CDR3 length: 15; J gene: TRBJ2-1; D gene: NA; CDR3 DNA: TGTGCCAGCTCCCAGTTCCCGAGCTCCTACAATGAGCAGTTCTTC; CDR3 protein: CASSQFPSSYNEQFF
V gene: TRBV10-3; clone size: NA; CDR3 length: 12; J gene: TRBJ2-7; D gene: TRBD2; CDR3 DNA: TGTGCCATCAGGCCAGCGGGGTTCGAGCAGTACTTC; CDR3 protein: CAIRPAGFEQYF
V gene: TRBV29-1; clone size: NA; CDR3 length: 11; J gene: TRBJ2-7; D gene: NA; CDR3 DNA: TGCAGCACTCTTAAGGGGAACGAGCAGTACTTC; CDR3 protein: CSTLKGNEQYF
V gene: TRBV6-5; clone size: NA; CDR3 length: 14; J gene: TRBJ1-1; D gene: NA; CDR3 DNA: TGTGCCAGCAGTTGGGGGGTAGGGAACACTGAAGCTTTCTTT; CDR3 protein: CASSWGVGNTEAFF
V gene: TRBV19; clone size: NA; CDR3 length: 13; J gene: TRBJ2-7; D gene: TRBD2; CDR3 DNA: TGTGCCAGTAGTGCGGGGGTCTTCTACGAGCAGTACTTC; CDR3 protein: CASSAGVFYEQYF
V gene: TRBV11-2; clone size: NA; CDR3 length: 14; J gene: TRBJ1-1; D gene: NA; CDR3 DNA: TGTGCCAGCAGCTTAGATCGGTGGAACACTGAAGCTTTCTTT; CDR3 protein: CASSLDRWNTEAFF
V gene: TRBV4-1; clone size: NA; CDR3 length: 13; J gene: TRBJ2-7; D gene: TRBD1; CDR3 DNA: TGCGCCAGCAGCCCCGGGACAGATTACGAGCAGTACTTC; CDR3 protein: CASSPGTDYEQYF
V gene: TRBV7-9; clone size: once; CDR3 length: 11; J gene: TRBJ2-1; D gene: NA; CDR3 DNA: TGTGCCAGCAGCTTAGGACAGGATAAGTTCTTC; CDR3 protein: CASSLGQDKFF
V gene: TRBV4-1; clone size: NA; CDR3 length: 15; J gene: TRBJ2-1; D gene: NA; CDR3 DNA: TGCGCCAGCAGCCAAGGCACAGAAGGGATCCATGAGCAGTTCTTC; CDR3 protein: CASSQGTEGIHEQFF
V gene: TRBV18; clone size: NA; CDR3 length: 15; J gene: TRBJ2-2; D gene: NA; CDR3 DNA: TGTGCCAGCTCACCAGGCGGTCTAGGGACCGGGGAGCTGTTTTTT; CDR3 protein: CASSPGGLGTGELFF
V gene: TRBV9; clone size: NA; CDR3 length: 13; J gene: TRBJ2-7; D gene: NA; CDR3 DNA: TGCGCGAGTCGGGGGGCCGCCAGCTACGAGCAGTACTTC; CDR3 protein: CASRGAASYEQYF
V gene: TRBV21-1; clone size: NA; CDR3 length: 16; J gene: TRBJ2-7; D gene: NA; CDR3 DNA: TGTGCCAGCAGCAAAGATCACCGGACAGGTTCCTACGAGCAGTACTTC; CDR3 protein: CASSKDHRTGSYEQYF
V gene: TRBV6-6; clone size: NA; CDR3 length: 11; J gene: TRBJ2-7; D gene: NA; CDR3 DNA: TGTGCCAGCACTGATGTGGGGGGGCAGTACTTC; CDR3 protein: CASTDVGGQYF
V gene: TRBV4-1; clone size: NA; CDR3 length: 14; J gene: TRBJ2-7; D gene: NA; CDR3 DNA: TGCGCCAGCAGCCAAGTTGACAACTCCTACGAGCAGTACTTC; CDR3 protein: CASSQVDNSYEQYF
V gene: TRBV19; clone size: NA; CDR3 length: 14; J gene: TRBJ1-5; D gene: NA; CDR3 DNA: TGTGCCAGTACCTTCGCAGGGGACGATCAGCCCCAGCATTTT; CDR3 protein: CASTFAGDDQPQHF
V gene: TRBV4-1; clone size: NA; CDR3 length: 14; J gene: TRBJ2-7; D gene: NA; CDR3 DNA: TGCGCCAGCAGCCAAGGGACAGCCTCCTACGAGCAGTACTTC; CDR3 protein: CASSQGTASYEQYF
V gene: TRBV27; clone size: NA; CDR3 length: 15; J gene: TRBJ2-7; D gene: TRBD2; CDR3 DNA: TGTGCCAGCAGTCAAATGGGACTAGGCCACTACGAGCAGTACTTC; CDR3 protein: CASSQMGLGHYEQYF
V gene: TRBV12-5; clone size: NA; CDR3 length: 12; J gene: TRBJ2-5; D gene: NA; CDR3 DNA: TGTGCTAGTGGTTTATCGCAAGAGACCCAGTACTTC; CDR3 protein: CASGLSQETQYF
V gene: TRBV5-6; clone size: NA; CDR3 length: 16; J gene: TRBJ1-1; D gene: NA; CDR3 DNA: TGTGCCAGCAGCTTGGCGCACAGGGCCATCAACACTGAAGCTTTCTTT; CDR3 protein: CASSLAHRAINTEAFF
V gene: TRBV2; clone size: few; CDR3 length: 12; J gene: TRBJ2-2; D gene: NA; CDR3 DNA: TGTGCCAGTAGGGAGGACACCGGGGAGCTGTTTTTT; CDR3 protein: CASREDTGELFF
V gene: TRBV7-9; clone size: NA; CDR3 length: 13; J gene: TRBJ2-3; D gene: NA; CDR3 DNA: TGTGCCAGCAGCTTAGCCGGGGGAGATACGCAGTATTTT; CDR3 protein: CASSLAGGDTQYF
V gene: TRBV4-3; clone size: NA; CDR3 length: 15; J gene: TRBJ2-7; D gene: TRBD1; CDR3 DNA: TGCGCCAGCAGCCAAAACTACAGGGGTTTGTACGAGCAGTACTTC; CDR3 protein: CASSQNYRGLYEQYF
V gene: TRBV7-9; clone size: once; CDR3 length: 15; J gene: TRBJ2-7; D gene: NA; CDR3 DNA: TGTGCCAGCAGCTTAGGGGATGCCCTGTTCTACGAGCAGTACTTC; CDR3 protein: CASSLGDALFYEQYF
V gene: TRBV10-2; clone size: NA; CDR3 length: 15; J gene: TRBJ2-3; D gene: NA; CDR3 DNA: TGCGCCAGCAGTGACTACACGACTAGCACAGATACGCAGTATTTT; CDR3 protein: CASSDYTTSTDTQYF
V gene: TRBV27; clone size: NA; CDR3 length: 14; J gene: TRBJ1-1; D gene: NA; CDR3 DNA: TGTGCCAGCAGTTTGTCAGGGAGCAACACTGAAGCTTTCTTT; CDR3 protein: CASSLSGSNTEAFF
V gene: TRBV9; clone size: NA; CDR3 length: 14; J gene: TRBJ2-1; D gene: NA; CDR3 DNA: TGTGCCAGCAGCGTAGAGTCAAGCTACAATGAGCAGTTCTTC; CDR3 protein: CASSVESSYNEQFF
V gene: TRBV4-1; clone size: NA; CDR3 length: 13; J gene: TRBJ2-7; D gene: NA; CDR3 DNA: TGCGCCAGCAGCCTTCAGGGAGCCTACGAGCAGTACTTC; CDR3 protein: CASSLQGAYEQYF
V gene: TRBV4-3; clone size: many; CDR3 length: 15; J gene: TRBJ1-5; D gene: NA; CDR3 DNA: TGCGCCAGCAGCCTCGGGACGGAGACCAATCAGCCCCAGCATTTT; CDR3 protein: CASSLGTETNQPQHF
V gene: TRBV6-6; clone size: NA; CDR3 length: 14; J gene: TRBJ1-2; D gene: NA; CDR3 DNA: TGTGCCAGCAGTCAAGCGGACAGTAACTATGGCTACACCTTC; CDR3 protein: CASSQADSNYGYTF
V gene: TRBV19; clone size: once; CDR3 length: 15; J gene: TRBJ2-7; D gene: NA; CDR3 DNA: TGTGCCAGTAGTATAGGTGGGGACACCGGCTACGAGCAGTACTTC; CDR3 protein: CASSIGGDTGYEQYF
V gene: TRBV6-5; clone size: NA; CDR3 length: 15; J gene: TRBJ2-5; D gene: TRBD2; CDR3 DNA: TGTGCCAGCAGTCCCACTAGCGGGGGATGGGAGACCCAGTACTTC; CDR3 protein: CASSPTSGGWETQYF
V gene: TRBV7-2; clone size: NA; CDR3 length: 13; J gene: TRBJ1-2; D gene: NA; CDR3 DNA: TGTGCCAGCAGCCCAGATCCAGTTTATGGCTACACCTTC; CDR3 protein: CASSPDPVYGYTF
V gene: TRBV5-5; clone size: NA; CDR3 length: 12; J gene: TRBJ2-7; D gene: NA; CDR3 DNA: TGTGCCAGCAGCTTGGTTGTTAGCGAGCAGTACTTC; CDR3 protein: CASSLVVSEQYF
V gene: TRBV30; clone size: NA; CDR3 length: 14; J gene: TRBJ2-5; D gene: NA; CDR3 DNA: TGTGCCTGGAGTGTACTCTCGCCCCAAGAGACCCAGTACTTC; CDR3 protein: CAWSVLSPQETQYF